This T cell receptor (beta chain) was found in a study of vaccination effects on CD4 cells after COVID-19. Unmatched junction bases numbered 4, after V lost 2 bases and J lost 1 base. The length of the CDR3 is 16 residues. CDR1 and CDR2 from the germline V gene are KGHSH and LQKENI. This table comes from immunoSEQ multiplex PCR, and its TCRdb copy is limited to in-frame clones, with some not included. This sample has about 72,000 clones, with around 81% found just once. Antigen-specific CD4+ T cells were first expanded with viral peptide pools by the ViraFEST assay and only then sequenced. Isolation of CD4+ T cells took place after less than 12 days of culture. Either the BNT162b2 or mRNA-1273 vaccine was given to participants in two doses. Cultures used under 2.5 million PBMC per well, about 10 IU/ml IL-2 and 9.5 to 10 ug/ml peptides. It was on days 3 and 7 that half the medium was replaced with IL-2 medium.

Comments on this clone: The antigen remains undetermined.

Here the sequenced sample was CD4+ T cells from PBMCs cultured with HCoV-229E spike peptides, taken after COVID-19 vaccination. This clonotype was sampled from a human donor who received a COVID-19 vaccine. This chain connects TRBV18 to TRBJ2-2; 7 positions match TRBD2. CDR3 coding DNA: TGTGCCAGCTCACCAATGGGGGGGAAGAACACCGGGGAGCTGTTTTTT. It specifies CASSPMGGKNTGELFF.